This paragraph covers one TCR beta chain sequence. This sample is drawn from a study of T cells after posttransplantation cyclophosphamide. The data were produced by immunoSEQ multiplex PCR, yet TCRdb's version contains in-frame clones alone and is incomplete. Among about 16,000 clones listed, about 91% were seen once. Cyclophosphamide on days +3 and +4 followed busulfan-fludarabine conditioning and a marrow graft. The V end was cut by 0 bases, the J end by 0 bases, with 3 bases between. Germline V gene sequence: CDR1 GTSNPN, CDR2 SVGIG (reference sequence). The CDR3 totals 13 residues. The sequence was collected from a male patient aged 55 to 70 who received an allogeneic stem cell transplant from a related donor and was CMV-positive. Some T cells could come from the graft donor. V is TRBV30 and J is TRBJ1-3; D not resolved. Sequencing used CD4+ T cells sorted from blood, obtained after allogeneic stem cell transplant with posttransplant cyclophosphamide. DNA of the CDR3: TGTGCCTGGAGTGTGAGCTCTGGAAACACCATATATTTT. It encodes CAWSVSSGNTIYF.